These 19 T cell receptor beta chains were all obtained from the same sample, sequenced in a study of Ad26.COV2.S vaccination and SARS-CoV-2 variants. The method was immunoSEQ multiplex PCR; TCRdb's version includes in-frame clones alone and lacks a portion of them. The table includes 300,000 to 350,000 clones, roughly 80% detected once. Described treatment: 19 received Ad26.COV2.S at low or high dose, single or two shots; roughly five received placebo; per-sample allocation not given. Sampling was done on day 63 after the first vaccine or placebo injection. Sequencing was performed on peripheral blood, taken in a trial of Ad26.COV2.S vaccine versus placebo. Receptors were obtained from a person aged 18 to 59 who received the Ad26.COV2.S COVID-19 vaccine or a placebo.

J is TRBJ2-3 and V is TRBV7-8; 9 nucleotides align to TRBD2. V was clipped by 4 bases and J by 2 bases; unmatched bases: 10. CDR1 and CDR2 (germline): SGHVS, FQNEAQ. This CDR3 comprises 17 residues. The chain's CDR3 is CASSSSKGGGDTDTQYF. DNA of the CDR3: TGTGCCAGCAGCTCATCCAAGGGCGGGGGGGACACAGATACGCAGTATTTT.

The chain carries TRBV5-1 and TRBJ1-6; D gene uncertain. V lost 0 bases and J 6 bases, leaving 10 bases between the germline ends. Germline CDR1 reads SGHRS; CDR2 reads YFSETQ. The CDR3 runs to 15 residues. The CDR3 protein is CASSLGQKANSPLHF. CDR3 bases: TGCGCCAGCAGCTTGGGTCAGAAGGCTAATTCACCCCTCCACTTT.

This clone was seen a handful of times. The chain uses TRBV19 and TRBJ1-6; D call uncertain. The germline gives CDR1 LNHDA, CDR2 SQIVND (reference sequence). V lost 7 bases, J lost 2 bases, and 9 bases lay in between. The CDR3 has 14 amino acids. As DNA, the CDR3 is TGTGCCAGTAATTCGGGGACCTATAATTCACCCCTCCACTTT. This encodes CASNSGTYNSPLHF.

The genes are TRBV27 and TRBJ2-7; tentatively, D is TRBD1 (6 bases). V was clipped by 6 bases and J by 6 bases, with 15 bases between them. The germline V gene encodes CDR1 MNHEY and CDR2 SMNVEV (reference sequence). This CDR3 comprises 13 residues. The CDR3 protein is CASRGPGVGEQYF. The CDR3 DNA follows: TGTGCCAGCAGGGGCCCAGGGGTGGGCGAGCAGTACTTC.

The chain employs TRBV7-2 and TRBJ1-6, with D possibly being TRBD1 (5 bases). Trimming stripped 4 bases from V and 14 bases from J, with 18 bases between. CDR1 is SGHTA and CDR2 is FQGNSA in the germline V gene. CDR3 length equals 14 residues. CDR3 region: CASSSLGGKYALHF. In DNA form, the CDR3 reads TGTGCCAGCAGCTCTCTCGGGGGGAAGTACGCCCTCCACTTT.

The V gene is TRBV12-5, the J gene TRBJ2-7; D gene uncertain. Germline V CDR1 and CDR2: LGHNT, FRNRAP. The germline V and J ends were trimmed by 1 base and 3 bases, with 4 bases remaining between them. This CDR3 has 12 amino acids. In nucleotides, the CDR3 is TGTGCTAGTGGTTTGGACCGCTACGAGCAGTACTTC. This codes for CASGLDRYEQYF.

This sequence joins TRBV7-9 and TRBJ2-5; D possibly corresponds to TRBD2 (5 bases). This CDR3 has 14 amino acids. V dropped 5 bases and J dropped 2 bases, with 12 bases sitting between them. The V gene's germline CDR1 is SEHNR and CDR2 FQNEAQ (reference sequence). CDR3 loop: CASSPSGAQETQYF. CDR3 bases: TGTGCCAGCAGCCCAAGCGGAGCACAAGAGACCCAGTACTTC. Full variable domain (rest looked up from reference TRBV7-9 and TRBJ2-5): DTGVSQNPRHKITKRGQNVTFRCDPISEHNRLYWYRQTLGQGPEFLTYFQNEAQLEKSRLLSDRFSAERPKGSFSTLEIQRTEQGDSAMYLCASSPSGAQETQYFGPGTRLLVL.

In this sample, this clone turned up once. The CDR3 is CASSQDWTDTQYF. The CDR3 coding sequence is TGTGCCAGCAGCCAAGATTGGACAGATACGCAGTATTTT. J is TRBJ2-3 and V is TRBV4-2; no clear D gene. The germline gives CDR1 LGHNA, CDR2 YNFKEQ. V was clipped by 0 bases and J by 3 bases, with 4 bases between them. This CDR3 is built from 13 residues.

The chain employs TRBV21-1 and TRBJ2-5; the table's D call, TRBD2, has no DNA check behind it. TRBV21-1 is a pseudogene. The CDR3 covers 14 residues. CDR3 amino acids: CASSKMRTQETQYF. The CDR3 DNA reads as TGTGCCAGCAGCAAGATGAGAACTCAAGAGACCCAGTACTTC.

The chain is built from TRBV5-4 and TRBJ2-1, with D perhaps TRBD1 (6 bases). Between the trimmed V and J ends, which lost 4 bases and 2 bases, there was a span of 13 bases. CDR3 size: 15 residues. Germline CDR1 is SGHNT and CDR2 is YYREEE (reference sequence). Written as DNA, the CDR3 is TGTGCCAGCAGCACCACGCAGGGGCCCTACAATGAGCAGTTCTTC. This sequence encodes CASSTTQGPYNEQFF.

V and J are TRBV5-1 and TRBJ2-7; D is tentatively TRBD1 or TRBD2 (7 bases each). The CDR3 sequence is 14 residues long. V shed 5 bases and J shed 3 bases, with 15 bases lying between them. The germline V gene has CDR1 SGHRS and CDR2 YFSETQ. In DNA form, the CDR3 reads TGCGCCAGCAGGCAGGGAGGGGGCGTCTACGAGCAGTACTTC. Translating gives CASRQGGGVYEQYF.

This sequence joins TRBV7-9 and TRBJ1-2; D not certain. Germline V gene lookup returns CDR1 SEHNR and CDR2 FQNEAQ (reference sequence). V lost 2 bases, J lost 6 bases, and 13 bases lay in between. The CDR3 has 14 residues. The CDR3 DNA sequence: TGTGCCAGCAGCTTATCGGGGTCTAGGGATGGCTACACCTTC. It specifies CASSLSGSRDGYTF.

V and J are TRBV28 and TRBJ1-5; 8 bases align to TRBD1. Unmatched junction bases numbered 3, after V lost 8 bases and J lost 3 bases. The CDR3 loop spans 13 amino acids. Germline V gene lookup returns CDR1 MDHEN and CDR2 SYDVKM. CDR3 sequence reads: CASVTGVNQPQHF. As DNA, the CDR3 is TGTGCCAGCGTGACAGGGGTCAATCAGCCCCAGCATTTT.

The chain uses TRBV28 and TRBJ2-3; 9 nucleotides agree with TRBD2. The germline V gene has CDR1 MDHEN and CDR2 SYDVKM. This CDR3 comprises 13 residues. V was clipped by 7 bases and J by 6 bases; unmatched bases: 5. The CDR3 sequence: CASTIAGGDTQYF. In DNA, the CDR3 is TGTGCCAGCACCATCGCGGGGGGGGATACGCAGTATTTT.

In its sample, this clone was seen once. The chain uses TRBV2 and TRBJ1-5; D remains ambiguous. CDR1 and CDR2 (germline): SNHLY, FYNNEI. V dropped 0 bases and J dropped 7 bases, with 10 bases sitting between them. The CDR3 runs to 14 residues. This chain's CDR3 is CASSEAGKGQPQHF. The CDR3 DNA follows: TGTGCCAGCAGTGAAGCAGGGAAAGGACAGCCCCAGCATTTT.

The chain joins TRBV6-4 to TRBJ2-2; D is uncertain. This CDR3 is 14 amino acids long. Trimming pared 6 bases from V and 1 base from J, leaving 9 bases between. Germline V gene lookup returns CDR1 MRHNA and CDR2 SNTAGT. The DNA of the CDR3 is TGTGCCAGCAGCAGATGGCAGAACACCGGGGAGCTGTTTTTT. Translating it yields CASSRWQNTGELFF.

The rearrangement links TRBV12-5 to TRBJ1-1; 7 bases map to TRBD1. This CDR3 comprises 12 residues. V lost 3 bases to trimming and J lost 11 bases; unmatched junction nucleotides: 6. Germline V gene sequence: CDR1 LGHNT, CDR2 FRNRAP. CDR3 loop: CASGFETGKAFF. As DNA, the CDR3 is TGTGCTAGTGGTTTCGAGACAGGGAAGGCTTTCTTT. The variable domain in full, with the rest retrieved from reference TRBV12-5 and TRBJ1-1, is DARVTQTPRHKVTEMGQEVTMRCQPILGHNTVFWYRQTMMQGLELLAYFRNRAPLDDSGMPKDRFSAEMPDATLATLKIQPSEPRDSAVYFCASGFETGKAFFGQGTRLTVV.

The chain combines TRBV5-5 with TRBJ2-7; a possible D gene is TRBD1 (6 bases). The CDR3 length is 15 residues. Trimming took off 7 bases at V and 0 bases at J, with 17 bases between the two ends. The germline V gene encodes CDR1 SGHKS and CDR2 YYEKEE (reference sequence). The CDR3 loop is CASSILVDSSYEQYF. CDR3 in DNA: TGTGCCAGCTCGATCCTCGTGGACAGCTCCTACGAGCAGTACTTC. Complete variable domain (other parts from reference TRBV5-5 and TRBJ2-7): DAGVTQSPTHLIKTRGQQVTLRCSPISGHKSVSWYQQVLGQGPQFIFQYYEKEERGRGNFPDRFSARQFPNYSSELNVNALLLGDSALYLCASSILVDSSYEQYFGPGTRLTVT.

A single count supports this clone. V usage is TRBV7-8 and J usage is TRBJ2-7; TRBD2 matches 8 bases. The V and J ends lost 8 bases and 5 bases, in that order; junction bases with no gene match: 8. The CDR3 is made up of 13 amino acids. The V gene's germline CDR1 is SGHVS and CDR2 FQNEAQ. CDR3 loop: CASRGRGGNEQYF. The CDR3 coding sequence is TGTGCCAGCCGGGGCCGGGGGGGGAACGAGCAGTACTTC.